Reported below is one T cell receptor beta chain. Its antigen is as yet unknown. The CDR3 totals 14 residues. Trimming removed 7 bases from V and 9 bases from J; junction bases left unmatched: 10. Germline lookup yields CDR1 SQVTM and CDR2 ANQGSEA. These data originate in a study of T cells in Graves' hyperthyroidism and ophthalmopathy. Patients aged 18 to 65 had newly diagnosed hyperthyroidism that had lasted under 2 months. Amplification of TCR beta CDR3 regions was performed using RNA transcripts as template. HTBI primers drove first-round RT-PCR of the TCR CDR3. TCRdb re-called the multiplex PCR reads with MiXCR, one entry per CDR3 protein. The table has about 740,000 distinct CDR3 sequences, less than 15% seen once. General observations from the study: A model built on 13 V-J features separated ophthalmopathy from stable hyperthyroidism. Most thyroid-expanded clonotypes above 0.001 were also found in blood.

This rearrangement joins TRBV29-1 to TRBJ1-6; 9 nucleotides align to TRBD1. Specimen: blood. The receptor's source is a woman younger than 30 with Graves' hyperthyroidism. CDR3 in amino acids: CSAAETGGSSPLHF. The CDR3 region has the DNA TGCAGCGCAGCCGAGACAGGGGGTAGTTCACCCCTCCACTTT.